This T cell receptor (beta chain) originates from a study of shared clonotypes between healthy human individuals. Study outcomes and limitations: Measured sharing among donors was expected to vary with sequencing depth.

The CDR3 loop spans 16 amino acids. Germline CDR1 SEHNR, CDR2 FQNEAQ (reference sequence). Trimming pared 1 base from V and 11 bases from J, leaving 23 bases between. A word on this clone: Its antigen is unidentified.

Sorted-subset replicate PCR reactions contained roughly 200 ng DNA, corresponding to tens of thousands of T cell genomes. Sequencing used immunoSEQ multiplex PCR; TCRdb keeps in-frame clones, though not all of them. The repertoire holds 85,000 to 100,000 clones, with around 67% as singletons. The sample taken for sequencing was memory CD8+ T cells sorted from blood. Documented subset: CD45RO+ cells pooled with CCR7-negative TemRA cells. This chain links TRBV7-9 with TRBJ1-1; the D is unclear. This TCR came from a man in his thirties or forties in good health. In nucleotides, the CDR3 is TGTGCCAGCAGCTTAGGAACCGCCGGGCCCCTCGGAGGGGCTTTCTTT. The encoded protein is CASSLGTAGPLGGAFF. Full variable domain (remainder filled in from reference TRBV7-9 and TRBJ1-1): DTGVSQNPRHKITKRGQNVTFRCDPISEHNRLYWYRQTLGQGPEFLTYFQNEAQLEKSRLLSDRFSAERPKGSFSTLEIQRTEQGDSAMYLCASSLGTAGPLGGAFFGQGTRLTVV.